The 28 T cell receptor beta chains reported below all come from one sample, sequenced in a study of blood T cell repertoires in COVID-19. Assay used: immunoSEQ multiplex PCR; TCRdb lists only in-frame clones, some missing. The sample shows 140,000 to 150,000 clones, approximately 83% of them seen only once. The material sequenced was peripheral blood. These receptors all come from a woman aged 60-75 years with COVID-19, enrolled during active disease.

This chain connects TRBV7-3 to TRBJ1-3; tentative D call: TRBD1 (6 bases). V shed 2 bases and J shed 3 bases, with 11 bases lying between them. From germline, CDR1 is SGHTA and CDR2 FQGTGA. This CDR3 is 15 amino acids long. The CDR3 here is CASSLSGGDGNTIYF. CDR3 coding DNA: TGTGCCAGCAGCTTATCGGGGGGCGATGGAAACACCATATATTTT.

This chain uses TRBV10-1 with TRBJ2-3; 8 nucleotides match TRBD2. Germline CDR1 reads WNHNN; CDR2 reads SYGVQD (reference sequence). After removal of 5 bases from V and 4 bases from J, the junction contained 5 bases not matched to a gene. This CDR3 region has 14 residues. The CDR3 protein is CASSSGGDSDTQYF. CDR3 nucleotide sequence: TGCGCCAGCAGTTCGGGGGGGGATTCAGATACGCAGTATTTT.

This clone was detected a few times. The rearrangement uses TRBV6-2 or TRBV6-3 and TRBJ2-5, with D possibly TRBD2 on 6 matching bases. V shed 3 bases and J shed 7 bases, with 12 bases lying between them. The CDR3 is 13 amino acids. CDR1 is MNHEY, CDR2 SVGEGT, per germline. The CDR3 sequence is CASSYGTLATQYF. The CDR3 nucleotides read TGTGCCAGCAGTTATGGGACTCTCGCGACCCAGTACTTC.

The rearrangement links TRBV7-6 to TRBJ1-1; 10 positions agree with TRBD1. Trimming cost V 1 base and J 0 bases; bases outside gene matches: 8. Germline CDR1 is SGHVS and CDR2 is FNYEAQ. The CDR3 sequence is 18 residues long. The CDR3 is CASSLGVGQGEVNTEAFF. DNA for the CDR3: TGTGCCAGCAGCTTAGGGGTAGGACAGGGGGAGGTGAACACTGAAGCTTTCTTT.

The V and J genes are TRBV30 and TRBJ1-1; D is ambiguous. CDR1 and CDR2 from the germline V gene are GTSNPN and SVGIG (reference sequence). Trimming left V 1 base short and J 0 bases short, with 15 bases between. This CDR3 region has 16 residues. The chain's CDR3 is CAWSGASSLLNTEAFF. The CDR3 DNA sequence: TGTGCCTGGAGTGGGGCCAGTTCACTTTTGAACACTGAAGCTTTCTTT.

V gene TRBV9 combines with J gene TRBJ2-5, with 9 positions matching TRBD2. The V segment lost 5 bases and the J segment 2 bases; nucleotides outside the gene matches: 7. CDR1 and CDR2 from the germline V gene are SGDLS and YYNGEE. There are 15 residues in the CDR3. CDR3 protein: CASSLAGALQETQYF. The CDR3 DNA sequence: TGTGCCAGCAGTTTAGCGGGGGCGCTTCAAGAGACCCAGTACTTC.

The sample holds many counts of this clone. The chain recombines TRBV10-3 with TRBJ2-1; 8 bases map to TRBD2. The CDR3 has 15 amino acids. V shed 3 bases, J shed 6 bases, and the junction held 7 bases outside the gene matches. The germline V gene has CDR1 ENHRY and CDR2 SYGVKD. CDR3 amino acids: CAISDSGGRSNEQFF. CDR3 DNA sequence: TGTGCCATCAGTGATTCGGGGGGGCGTAGCAATGAGCAGTTCTTC.

This chain links TRBV3-1 (or the pseudogene TRBV3-2) with TRBJ1-5; 8 nucleotides agree with TRBD1. The CDR3 runs 14 residues. The V segment lost 2 bases and the J segment 6 bases; nucleotides outside the gene matches: 3. Germline loops: CDR1 LGHDT, CDR2 YNNKEL (reference sequence). CDR3: CASSQLQGVQPQHF. The CDR3 nucleotides are TGTGCCAGCAGCCAACTACAGGGGGTTCAGCCCCAGCATTTT.

The chain couples TRBV10-3 to TRBJ1-2, with TRBD1 matching 9 bases. V trimming: 1 base; J trimming: 7 bases; junction bases outside the gene matches: 7. This CDR3 is 15 amino acids long. From germline, CDR1 is ENHRY and CDR2 SYGVKD. The chain's CDR3 is CAISEFSDRGSGYTF. CDR3 sequence (DNA): TGTGCCATCAGTGAGTTTTCGGACAGGGGATCTGGCTACACCTTC.

This clone was seen just once. V is TRBV27 and J is TRBJ2-5, with 10 positions matching TRBD2. Trimming cost V 6 bases and J 2 bases; bases outside gene matches: 12. There are 17 residues in the CDR3. Germline CDR1 MNHEY, CDR2 SMNVEV (reference sequence). The CDR3 protein is CASRPSGLAGVQETQYF. The DNA of the CDR3 is TGTGCCAGCAGACCTTCCGGGCTAGCGGGGGTTCAAGAGACCCAGTACTTC.

Only one count was recorded for this clone. This chain uses TRBV6-2 or TRBV6-3 with TRBJ2-3; 8 bases line up with TRBD2. This CDR3 has 16 amino acids. In germline, CDR1 is MNHEY, CDR2 SVGEGT. V shed 2 bases, J shed 2 bases, and the junction held 6 bases outside the gene matches. In DNA form, the CDR3 reads TGTGCCAGCAGTTACAGCGGGGGTCCCCACACAGATACGCAGTATTTT. Encoded protein: CASSYSGGPHTDTQYF.

V usage is TRBV7-2 and J usage is TRBJ1-5; D is unclear. Trimming stripped 6 bases from V and 0 bases from J, with 15 bases between. The CDR3 loop spans 16 amino acids. Per the germline V gene, CDR1 is SGHTA and CDR2 is FQGNSA. The CDR3 DNA is TGTGCCAGCAGTTGGGTATCGGGTAGTAGCAATCAGCCCCAGCATTTT. Amino acids: CASSWVSGSSNQPQHF.

The V gene is TRBV5-1, the J gene TRBJ1-2, with 9 positions matching TRBD1. Germline CDR1 SGHRS, CDR2 YFSETQ. The CDR3 is made up of 19 amino acids. With 0 bases clipped from V and 4 bases from J, the junction kept 16 bases outside the gene matches. The CDR3 DNA reads as TGCGCCAGCAGCTTGGGCACTCCCGGGACAGGGAGCACTGTCTATGGCTACACCTTC. Translating it yields CASSLGTPGTGSTVYGYTF.

The V call is TRBV6-2 or TRBV6-3, the J call TRBJ2-2, with D perhaps TRBD1 (6 bases). The CDR3 contains 14 residues. Trimming stripped 5 bases from V and 7 bases from J, with 14 bases between. Germline V gives CDR1 MNHEY, CDR2 SVGEGT. CDR3 coding DNA: TGTGCCAGCAGTCCCCAGGGGTCGGTCGGGGAGCTGTTTTTT. Translating gives CASSPQGSVGELFF.

This chain links TRBV5-4 with TRBJ1-2; TRBD1 is a possible D gene (6 bases). CDR1 is SGHNT and CDR2 is YYREEE in the germline V gene (reference sequence). The CDR3 runs to 12 residues. V lost 4 bases and J 8 bases, leaving 12 bases between the germline ends. The CDR3 sequence: CASSRDMGGYTF. Written as DNA, the CDR3 is TGTGCCAGCAGCCGGGACATGGGGGGCTACACCTTC.

The chain uses TRBV2 and TRBJ2-2; TRBD1 is a possible D gene (6 bases). Germline V gives CDR1 SNHLY, CDR2 FYNNEI. V was trimmed by 4 bases and J by 1 base, leaving 10 bases between them. CDR3 length: 15 amino acids. CDR3 sequence reads: CASSVWGQNTGELFF. CDR3 sequence (DNA): TGTGCCAGCAGTGTTTGGGGACAGAACACCGGGGAGCTGTTTTTT.

The chain links TRBV7-6 to TRBJ2-1; 7 nucleotides line up with TRBD1. The CDR3 spans 15 residues. Germline trimming cut 1 base from V and 4 bases from J; bases unmatched to any gene: 4. Germline V CDR1 and CDR2: SGHVS, FNYEAQ. The CDR3 sequence: CASSLVGQAYNEQFF. The CDR3 DNA sequence: TGTGCCAGCAGCTTAGTAGGACAGGCTTACAATGAGCAGTTCTTC. Together with reference TRBV7-6 and TRBJ2-1, the CDR3 gives the full variable domain: GAGVSQSPRYKVTKRGQDVALRCDPISGHVSLYWYRQALGQGPEFLTYFNYEAQQDKSGLPNDRFSAERPEGSISTLTIQRTEQRDSAMYRCASSLVGQAYNEQFFGPGTRLTVL.

V is TRBV6-1 and J is TRBJ1-2, with D uncertain. CDR1 is MNHNS and CDR2 is SASEGT in the germline V gene. This CDR3 contains 15 residues. With 1 base removed from V and 2 bases from J, the gap between germline ends came to 11 bases. The CDR3: CASSEEDSGNYGYTF. CDR3 DNA sequence: TGTGCCAGCAGTGAAGAGGATAGCGGAAACTATGGCTACACCTTC.

The chain couples TRBV5-8 to TRBJ1-3; TRBD1 is a possible D gene (5 bases). CDR3 length: 15 residues. From germline, CDR1 is SGHTS and CDR2 YDEGEE. V gave up 2 bases and J gave up 4 bases, with 13 bases separating them. This chain's CDR3 is CASSFHGRAGNTIYF. The CDR3 DNA sequence: TGTGCCAGCAGCTTTCATGGCAGGGCAGGAAACACCATATATTTT.

The rearrangement links TRBV5-5 to TRBJ2-3, with TRBD2 as a possible D gene (5 bases). With 5 bases removed from V and 2 bases from J, the gap between germline ends came to 15 bases. Germline CDR1 reads SGHKS; CDR2 reads YYEKEE (reference sequence). This CDR3 region has 15 residues. For the CDR3, the DNA is TGTGCCAGCAGTCTGAGCCCGGGATCCACAGATACGCAGTATTTT. This sequence encodes CASSLSPGSTDTQYF.

The chain couples TRBV29-1 to TRBJ2-2; no definite D call. This CDR3 contains 11 residues. Per the germline V gene, CDR1 is SQVTM and CDR2 is ANQGSEA. Trimming took 7 bases from V and 5 from J, leaving 8 bases between them. This CDR3 reads CSAKLTGELFF. For the CDR3, the DNA is TGCAGCGCGAAATTAACCGGGGAGCTGTTTTTT.

V and J are TRBV6-5 and TRBJ2-7; TRBD1 matches 8 bases. J was trimmed by 1 base and V by 5 bases; bases with no gene match: 7. CDR1 and CDR2 (germline): MNHEY, SVGAGI. This CDR3 contains 15 residues. CDR3 coding DNA: TGTGCCAGCAGTACTTGGACAGGGTCGTCCTACGAGCAGTACTTC. This translates into CASSTWTGSSYEQYF.

CDR3 sequence: CASSQDMASGAQETQYF. The CDR3 DNA follows: TGCGCCAGCAGCCAAGATATGGCTAGCGGGGCCCAAGAGACCCAGTACTTC. The chain employs TRBV4-1 and TRBJ2-5; 9 bases agree with TRBD2. J gave up 1 base and V 0 bases, and 6 bases lay outside the gene matches. CDR1 and CDR2 from the germline V gene are MGHRA and YSYEKL. CDR3 length: 17 residues.

The chain recombines TRBV6-2 or TRBV6-3 with TRBJ1-4; D unresolved. The V end was cut by 5 bases, the J end by 0 bases, with 10 bases between. There are 15 residues in the CDR3. Per germline, CDR1 MNHEY and CDR2 SVGEGT. In DNA, the CDR3 is TGTGCCAGCAGTAACCACTATGCAACTAATGAAAAACTGTTTTTT. Protein: CASSNHYATNEKLFF.

This chain uses TRBV6-5 with TRBJ1-2; maybe TRBD1 (5 bases). The CDR3 contains 13 residues. Looked up from germline, CDR1 is MNHEY and CDR2 is SVGAGI. The V and J ends lost 6 bases and 9 bases respectively, with 17 bases between them. The CDR3 bases are TGTGCCAGCAGCTTAGCCGGGACTTTGAGCTACACCTTC. Its protein product is CASSLAGTLSYTF.

This sequence joins TRBV19 and TRBJ2-7; TRBD2 aligns across 12 bases. The CDR3 sequence is 15 residues long. V gave up 3 bases and J gave up 3 bases; unmatched junction bases: 3. Per germline, CDR1 LNHDA and CDR2 SQIVND (reference sequence). This chain's CDR3 is CASSMTSGGYYEQYF. The CDR3 DNA is TGTGCCAGTAGTATGACTAGCGGGGGATACTACGAGCAGTACTTC.

The chain carries TRBV7-9 and TRBJ2-7, with 7 bases aligning to TRBD1. The CDR3 has 14 residues. Per the germline V gene, CDR1 is SEHNR and CDR2 is FQNEAQ (reference sequence). J was trimmed by 3 bases and V by 5 bases; bases with no gene match: 7. The CDR3 sequence is CASSRPGQSYEQYF. The CDR3 DNA is TGTGCCAGCAGCCGCCCGGGACAGAGCTACGAGCAGTACTTC. Filled out from reference TRBV7-9 and TRBJ2-7, the complete variable domain reads DTGVSQNPRHKITKRGQNVTFRCDPISEHNRLYWYRQTLGQGPEFLTYFQNEAQLEKSRLLSDRFSAERPKGSFSTLEIQRTEQGDSAMYLCASSRPGQSYEQYFGPGTRLTVT.

Written as DNA, the CDR3 is TGTGCCAGCAAGTATGAGGGTGAGGGAGCTTTCTTT. Its protein product is CASKYEGEGAFF. The chain combines TRBV28 with TRBJ1-1; D unresolved. This CDR3 contains 12 residues. The germline V and J ends were trimmed by 7 bases and 10 bases, with 16 bases remaining between them. Per germline, CDR1 MDHEN and CDR2 SYDVKM.